This record concerns one T cell receptor (beta chain) sequence. Study processing details: ImmunoSEQ yielded junction-only sequences lacking quality scores, so filtering differed. The method was immunoSEQ multiplex PCR; TCRdb's version includes in-frame clones alone and lacks a portion of them. V, J and clone size are taken as reported in that table, and D and trimming were inferred from the DNA itself. The sample includes 900,000 to 1,200,000 clones, about four fifths of them seen just once. This CDR3 has 15 amino acids. J gave up 5 bases and V 6 bases, and 9 bases lay outside the gene matches. Per germline, CDR1 SGHAT and CDR2 FQDESV (reference sequence). The data stem from a study of shared clonotypes between healthy human individuals.

Material for sequencing was memory CD4+ T cells from PBMCs. Subset given: CD45RA-negative fraction. This clonotype was sampled from a young man in good health. Some clones in this sample may be carry-over from other donors' samples. The V and J genes are TRBV11-1 and TRBJ2-7; TRBD1 matches 11 bases. CDR3 coding DNA: TGTGCCAGCAGTTACGCTGGACAGGGGGCGAACGAGCAGTACTTC. It codes for CASSYAGQGANEQYF.